The 6 T cell receptor beta chains listed next were all sequenced from one sample in a study of shared clonotypes between healthy human individuals. Some clones are missing from TCRdb's copy, which holds only in-frame ones; the method was immunoSEQ multiplex PCR. Found here are 2 million to 2.5 million clones, about 95% of them singletons; the top ten hold roughly 1%. Terminally differentiated effector memory CD45RA+ cells were excluded by CCR7 positive selection of CD45RO-negative cells. Sequencing used naive CD8+ T cells sorted from blood. The receptor source for this set is a man aged 18 to 30 in good health.

This chain links TRBV4-1 with TRBJ2-2; D gene uncertain. V was pared by 1 base and J by 4 bases, with 7 bases between. The CDR3 is 14 amino acids. Germline CDR1 MGHRA, CDR2 YSYEKL. The CDR3 here is CASSQVASTGELFF. CDR3 DNA: TGCGCCAGCAGCCAAGTGGCTAGCACCGGGGAGCTGTTTTTT.

The chain links TRBV27 to TRBJ1-2, with 7 bases that match TRBD1. Germline CDR1 is MNHEY and CDR2 is SMNVEV (reference sequence). The CDR3 is made up of 15 amino acids. V lost 5 bases and J lost 3; bases outside the gene matches: 9. Written as DNA, the CDR3 is TGTGCCAGCAGTCTTACCCCGGGACAGCACTATGGCTACACCTTC. This sequence encodes CASSLTPGQHYGYTF.

This sequence joins TRBV4-2 and TRBJ2-7; 10 nucleotides align to TRBD1. Trimming at V came to 4 bases and at J to 2 bases, leaving 2 bases not matched to a gene. The length of the CDR3 is 14 residues. Germline CDR1 LGHNA, CDR2 YNFKEQ. CDR3 coding DNA: TGTGCCAGCAGCCTCGGACAGGGGGCCTACGAGCAGTACTTC. This gives the protein CASSLGQGAYEQYF.

DNA for the CDR3: TGTGCCACCAGCAGAGAATCTGGACCGGGGAACACTGAAGCTTTCTTT. Translated: CATSRESGPGNTEAFF. The V call is TRBV15, the J call TRBJ1-1; D remains ambiguous. This CDR3 has 16 amino acids. Germline V gives CDR1 LNHNV, CDR2 YYDKDF (reference sequence). Trimming shortened V by 0 bases and J by 1 base, and 12 bases separated the two germline ends.

Worth noting for this clone: Within the sample, other DNA sequences also encode this same CDR3. V usage is TRBV27 and J usage is TRBJ2-5, with D possibly TRBD1 on 7 matching bases. V was clipped by 1 base and J by 4 bases, with 13 bases between them. Germline CDR1 is MNHEY and CDR2 is SMNVEV (reference sequence). This CDR3 contains 15 residues. CDR3 residues: CASSLLGQGGETQYF. The CDR3 DNA reads as TGTGCCAGCAGTTTATTGGGTCAGGGGGGAGAGACCCAGTACTTC.

This chain links TRBV6-5 with TRBJ2-7; the match to TRBD1 covers 7 bases. V was pared by 2 bases and J by 7 bases, with 14 bases of the junction left unmatched. The germline V gene has CDR1 MNHEY and CDR2 SVGAGI. The CDR3 extends over 16 amino acids. For the CDR3, the DNA is TGTGCCAGCAGTTACCCTATGGGACAGCCCCTGTGGGAGCAGTACTTC. It encodes CASSYPMGQPLWEQYF.